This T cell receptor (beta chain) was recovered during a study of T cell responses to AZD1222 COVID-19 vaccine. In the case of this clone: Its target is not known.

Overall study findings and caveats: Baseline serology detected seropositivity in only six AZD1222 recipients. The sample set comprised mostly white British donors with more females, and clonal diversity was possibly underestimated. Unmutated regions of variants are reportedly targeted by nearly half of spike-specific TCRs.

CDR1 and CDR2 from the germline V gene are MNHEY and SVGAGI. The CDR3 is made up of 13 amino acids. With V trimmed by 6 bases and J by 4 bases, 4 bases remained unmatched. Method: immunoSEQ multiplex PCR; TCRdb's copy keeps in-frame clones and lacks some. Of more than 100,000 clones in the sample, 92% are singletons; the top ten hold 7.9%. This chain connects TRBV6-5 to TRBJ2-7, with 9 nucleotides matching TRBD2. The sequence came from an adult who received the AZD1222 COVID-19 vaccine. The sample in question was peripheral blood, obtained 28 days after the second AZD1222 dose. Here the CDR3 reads CASSLSGSYEQYF. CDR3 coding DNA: TGTGCCAGCAGCCTTAGCGGGAGTTACGAGCAGTACTTC.